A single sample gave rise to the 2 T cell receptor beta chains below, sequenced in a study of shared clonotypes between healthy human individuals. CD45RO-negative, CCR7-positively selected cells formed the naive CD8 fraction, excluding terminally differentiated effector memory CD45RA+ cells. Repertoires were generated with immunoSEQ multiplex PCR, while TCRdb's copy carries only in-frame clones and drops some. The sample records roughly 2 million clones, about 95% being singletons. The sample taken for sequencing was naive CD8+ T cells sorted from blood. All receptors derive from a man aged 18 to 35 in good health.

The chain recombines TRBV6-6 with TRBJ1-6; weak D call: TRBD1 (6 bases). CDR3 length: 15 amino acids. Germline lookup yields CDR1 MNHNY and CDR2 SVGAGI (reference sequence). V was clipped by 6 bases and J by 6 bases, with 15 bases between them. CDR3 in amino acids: CASRWTEEGNSPLHF. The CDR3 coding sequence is TGTGCCAGCAGGTGGACAGAGGAGGGTAATTCACCCCTCCACTTT.

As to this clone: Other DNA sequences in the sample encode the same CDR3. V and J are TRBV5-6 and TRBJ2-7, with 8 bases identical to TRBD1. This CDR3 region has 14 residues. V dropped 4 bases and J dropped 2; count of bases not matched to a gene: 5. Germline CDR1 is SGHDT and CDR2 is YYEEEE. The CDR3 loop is CASSPGQGAYEQYF. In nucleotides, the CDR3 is TGTGCCAGCAGCCCCGGACAGGGCGCCTACGAGCAGTACTTC.